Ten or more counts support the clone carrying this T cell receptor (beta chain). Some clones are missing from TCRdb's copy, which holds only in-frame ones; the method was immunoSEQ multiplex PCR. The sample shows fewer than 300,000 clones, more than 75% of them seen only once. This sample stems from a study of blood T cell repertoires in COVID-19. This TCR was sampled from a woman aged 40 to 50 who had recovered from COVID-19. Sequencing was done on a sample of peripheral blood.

In nucleotides, the CDR3 is TGTGCCAGCAGCTTAGGGGGGGGAGGCAGGGCGTCTGGAAACACCATATATTTT. The encoded protein is CASSLGGGGRASGNTIYF. V is TRBV7-6 and J is TRBJ1-3; possibly TRBD1 for D (5 bases). Trimming removed 1 base from V and 1 base from J, with 17 bases in between. Looked up from germline, CDR1 is SGHVS and CDR2 is FNYEAQ. CDR3 size: 18 residues. Using reference TRBV7-6 and TRBJ1-3 for the parts outside the CDR3, the full variable domain is GAGVSQSPRYKVTKRGQDVALRCDPISGHVSLYWYRQALGQGPEFLTYFNYEAQQDKSGLPNDRFSAERPEGSISTLTIQRTEQRDSAMYRCASSLGGGGRASGNTIYFGEGSWLTVV.